This T cell receptor (beta chain) originates from a study of T cell repertoires in MIS-A myocarditis. Trimming took 7 bases from V and 0 from J, leaving 12 bases between them. Germline V gives CDR1 GTSNPN, CDR2 SVGIG (reference sequence). The length of the CDR3 is 14 residues. Sequenced by immunoSEQ multiplex PCR; TCRdb stores in-frame clones only, minus some. The top ten hold 29% of the sample, which has roughly 12,000 clones, about 83% seen once. The sequencing input was right ventricle heart tissue obtained at autopsy. The chain links TRBV30 to TRBJ2-2; maybe TRBD1 (5 bases). The source of this sequence is a man between 18 and 35 years old with fulminant myocarditis from multisystem inflammatory syndrome in adults (MIS-A) after COVID-19. CDR3 nucleotide sequence: TGTGCCTCCGGACACCTTACGAACACCGGGGAGCTGTTTTTT. The encoded protein is CASGHLTNTGELFF. Variable domain in full (rest from reference TRBV30 and TRBJ2-2): SQTIHQWPATLVQPVGSPLSLECTVEGTSNPNLYWYRQAAGRGLQLLFYSVGIGQISSEVPQNLSASRPQDRQFILSSKKLLLSDSGFYLCASGHLTNTGELFFGEGSRLTVL.